This is a list of T cell receptor beta chains from one sample in a study of blood T cell repertoires in COVID-19. Repertoires were generated with immunoSEQ multiplex PCR, while TCRdb's copy carries only in-frame clones and drops some. Among tens of thousands of clones listed, almost 90% were seen once. Sequencing used peripheral blood. These receptors all stem from a human donor in a cohort sampled during active COVID-19. Each CDR3 is given with its conserved first and last residue. The D gene is left open where the match is weak. Not every row has a clone size; where given, it reads once, few, many or a size class.

CASSYLAGSYNEQFF | TGTGCCAGCAGTTACCTGGCAGGGTCTTACAATGAGCAGTTCTTC | NA | NA | TRBJ2-1 | TRBV6-5
CASSGASSMSEQFF | TGTGCCAGCAGCGGGGCTAGTTCCATGAGTGAGCAGTTCTTC | NA | NA | TRBJ2-1 | TRBV21-1
CASSEARETQYF | TGTGCCAGCAGTGAAGCGCGAGAGACCCAGTACTTC | NA | NA | TRBJ2-5 | TRBV2
CAWSYSYEQYF | TGTGCCTGGAGTTATTCCTACGAGCAGTACTTC | NA | NA | TRBJ2-7 | TRBV30
CASSHRQGENTEAFF | TGCGCCAGCAGCCATCGACAGGGGGAGAACACTGAAGCTTTCTTT | NA | TRBD1 | TRBJ1-1 | TRBV4-3
CASSPRQGLAYGYTF | TGTGCCAGTAGTCCCAGACAGGGTCTGGCCTATGGCTACACCTTC | NA | TRBD1 | TRBJ1-2 | TRBV19
CASSQSDRNQPQHF | TGTGCCAGCAGCCAATCGGACAGAAATCAGCCCCAGCATTTT | NA | NA | TRBJ1-5 | TRBV6-2/TRBV6-3
CASSPPGLQETQYF | TGTGCCAGCTCACCACCGGGACTCCAAGAGACCCAGTACTTC | NA | NA | TRBJ2-5 | TRBV18
CASSQAGREELNNSPLHF | TGTGCCAGCAGCCAAGCAGGTCGGGAGGAGTTAAATAATTCACCCCTCCACTTT | few | NA | TRBJ1-6 | TRBV3-1/TRBV3-2
CAWRITTRETQYF | TGTGCCTGGAGAATCACCACCCGGGAGACCCAGTACTTC | NA | NA | TRBJ2-5 | TRBV30
CASSAIPGPSEAFF | TGTGCCAGCAGCGCCATCCCTGGCCCCTCTGAAGCTTTCTTT | NA | NA | TRBJ1-1 | TRBV9
CASSSDMDYNQPQHF | TGTGCCAGCAGCTCAGACATGGATTACAATCAGCCCCAGCATTTT | few | NA | TRBJ1-5 | TRBV7-9
CASSLASLNQPQHF | TGTGCCAGCAGCTTAGCCAGTCTCAATCAGCCCCAGCATTTT | NA | NA | TRBJ1-5 | TRBV7-9
CASSLATGGRTF | TGTGCCAGCAGCTTAGCGACCGGGGGGCGCACCTTC | NA | NA | TRBJ1-2 | TRBV7-2
CASSQAHGQGYEQYF | TGCGCCAGCAGCCAAGCTCACGGACAGGGCTACGAGCAGTACTTC | NA | TRBD1 | TRBJ2-7 | TRBV4-3
CASSQRGADTEAFF | TGTGCCAGCAGCCAAAGGGGTGCTGACACTGAAGCTTTCTTT | NA | NA | TRBJ1-1 | TRBV3-1/TRBV3-2
CSVGQRLANYGYTF | TGCAGCGTTGGGCAGAGACTTGCTAACTATGGCTACACCTTC | NA | NA | TRBJ1-2 | TRBV29-1
CASSPAGGSEGIQYF | TGTGCCAGCAGCCCCGCAGGAGGGAGCGAGGGGATTCAGTACTTC | NA | NA | TRBJ2-4 | TRBV6-2/TRBV6-3
CASSHGTGVGDEKLFF | TGTGCCAGCAGCCACGGGACAGGGGTGGGCGATGAAAAACTGTTTTTT | NA | TRBD1 | TRBJ1-4 | TRBV14
CASSLLAGGRTDTQYF | TGTGCCAGCAGCTTACTAGCGGGGGGACGCACAGATACGCAGTATTTT | NA | TRBD2 | TRBJ2-3 | TRBV7-9
CASSKQGAAILNTEAFF | TGTGCCAGTAGTAAACAGGGGGCCGCGATTTTGAACACTGAAGCTTTCTTT | once | TRBD1 | TRBJ1-1 | TRBV19
CASSSASGVNEQFF | TGTGCCAGTAGTAGCGCTAGCGGGGTTAATGAGCAGTTCTTC | NA | TRBD2 | TRBJ2-1 | TRBV19
CASITGLTSGNTIYF | TGTGCCAGCATTACGGGACTGACCTCTGGAAACACCATATATTTT | NA | NA | TRBJ1-3 | TRBV6-5
CASSLLMNTEAFF | TGTGCCAGCAGCCTACTCATGAACACTGAAGCTTTCTTT | once | NA | TRBJ1-1 | TRBV2
CATTRRGQGGYTF | TGTGCCACCACTAGACGTGGACAGGGTGGCTACACCTTC | NA | TRBD1 | TRBJ1-2 | TRBV6-5
CAIQGAVNTEAFF | TGTGCCATACAGGGGGCGGTGAACACTGAAGCTTTCTTT | NA | TRBD1 | TRBJ1-1 | TRBV19
CASSSRVGGELFF | TGCGCCAGCAGCTCCAGGGTAGGGGGGGAGCTGTTTTTT | NA | NA | TRBJ2-2 | TRBV5-1
CASSPHAGELFF | TGTGCCAGCAGCCCACACGCCGGGGAGCTGTTTTTT | NA | NA | TRBJ2-2 | TRBV7-9
CASSSSPFAPAFF | TGTGCCAGCAGTTCCTCCCCGTTTGCGCCAGCTTTCTTT | NA | NA | TRBJ1-1 | TRBV6-6
CASSPFYLSYEQYF | TGTGCCAGCAGCCCCTTCTACCTCTCCTACGAGCAGTACTTC | medium-sized | NA | TRBJ2-7 | TRBV7-2
CASSLGHGTDTQYF | TGTGCCAGCAGCTTGGGCCACGGGACAGATACGCAGTATTTT | NA | NA | TRBJ2-3 | TRBV5-5
CASSLGRAARLEQYF | TGTGCCAGCAGCTTGGGGCGGGCTGCGAGGTTGGAGCAGTACTTC | NA | NA | TRBJ2-7 | TRBV5-4
CASSIGTVNHQYNEQFF | TGTGCCAGTAGTATTGGGACAGTCAATCACCAATACAATGAGCAGTTCTTC | NA | TRBD1 | TRBJ2-1 | TRBV19
CASSSTGAFNNSPLHF | TGTGCCAGCAGCTCGACAGGGGCTTTCAATAATTCACCCCTCCACTTT | NA | TRBD1 | TRBJ1-6 | TRBV7-9
CASSSTAGNTGELFF | TGTGCCAGCAGCTCGACGGCGGGGAACACCGGGGAGCTATTTTTT | NA | NA | TRBJ2-2 | TRBV7-2
CASSFGQGGSLGYTF | TGTGCCAGCAGCTTTGGACAGGGCGGGAGTTTGGGCTACACCTTC | NA | TRBD1 | TRBJ1-2 | TRBV5-5
CAWSSQGARTEAFF | TGTGCCTGGAGTTCACAGGGGGCCCGTACTGAAGCTTTCTTT | NA | TRBD1 | TRBJ1-1 | TRBV30
CSVNGPREPYEQYF | TGCAGCGTTAATGGACCCCGGGAGCCCTACGAGCAGTACTTC | NA | NA | TRBJ2-7 | TRBV29-1
CASSQDAPQEPGGHYEQYF | TGCGCCAGCAGCCAAGATGCACCCCAGGAGCCGGGGGGGCATTACGAGCAGTACTTC | NA | TRBD2 | TRBJ2-7 | TRBV4-3
CASSIGQGGGGTDTQYF | TGTGCCAGTAGTATAGGTCAGGGGGGCGGGGGCACAGATACGCAGTATTTT | NA | NA | TRBJ2-3 | TRBV19
CASSLARGLGSYTF | TGTGCCAGCAGCTTGGCCAGGGGGTTGGGGAGCTACACCTTC | NA | TRBD1 | TRBJ1-2 | TRBV5-4
CASSGTGWPYYNEQFF | TGCGCCAGCAGCGGGACAGGGTGGCCCTATTACAATGAGCAGTTCTTC | NA | TRBD1 | TRBJ2-1 | TRBV5-1
CASTGRDEQYF | TGTGCCAGTACGGGGAGAGACGAGCAGTACTTC | NA | NA | TRBJ2-7 | TRBV19
CASSIDPFDTEAFF | TGTGCCAGTAGTATAGACCCATTTGACACTGAAGCTTTCTTT | NA | NA | TRBJ1-1 | TRBV19
CASSSRGVNTEAFF | TGTGCCAGCAGTTCCCGTGGAGTGAACACTGAAGCTTTCTTT | NA | NA | TRBJ1-1 | TRBV6-5
CASSLMRLAGASSTDTQYF | TGTGCCAGCAGCTTGATGCGGCTAGCGGGGGCCTCTAGCACAGATACGCAGTATTTT | NA | TRBD2 | TRBJ2-3 | TRBV5-6
CASSLGGPLQGNTIYF | TGTGCCAGCAGCTTAGGGGGGCCCCTCCAAGGAAACACCATATATTTT | NA | NA | TRBJ1-3 | TRBV7-6
CASDRGGTDTQYF | TGTGCCTCTGACAGGGGTGGCACAGATACGCAGTATTTT | once | TRBD1 | TRBJ2-3 | TRBV12-3/TRBV12-4
CASSHFLAGGPDTQYF | TGTGCCAGCAGCCACTTTTTAGCGGGGGGCCCAGATACGCAGTATTTT | NA | TRBD2 | TRBJ2-3 | TRBV11-2
CASSTNRQYNSPLHF | TGTGCCAGCAGTACCAATCGACAGTATAATTCACCCCTCCACTTT | NA | NA | TRBJ1-6 | TRBV5-4
CASSSTENTEAFF | TGTGCCAGCAGCTCGACAGAGAACACTGAAGCTTTCTTT | NA | NA | TRBJ1-1 | TRBV5-4
CASSQSGTNTEAFF | TGTGCCAGCAGCCAAAGTGGGACAAACACTGAAGCTTTCTTT | NA | NA | TRBJ1-1 | TRBV3-1/TRBV3-2
CASSPGLGYEQYF | TGTGCCAGCAGCCCCGGACTGGGCTACGAGCAGTACTTC | NA | NA | TRBJ2-7 | TRBV7-2
CASSGQAKAEAFF | TGTGCCAGCAGTGGACAAGCAAAGGCTGAAGCTTTCTTT | NA | NA | TRBJ1-1 | TRBV28
CASSRTGNGYTF | TGTGCCAGCAGTCGGACAGGGAATGGCTACACCTTC | NA | TRBD1 | TRBJ1-2 | TRBV6-2/TRBV6-3